A selection of T cell receptor beta chains follows, all from one sample in a study of blood T cell repertoires in COVID-19. The data were produced by immunoSEQ multiplex PCR, yet TCRdb's version contains in-frame clones alone and is incomplete. The sample shows 150,000 to 200,000 clones, roughly 86% of them seen only once. Sequencing input: peripheral blood. Source of these receptors: a man between 65 and 85 years old with acute or convalescent COVID-19. CDR3s include the opening cysteine and the closing phenylalanine or tryptophan. A D gene is named only where the DNA matches it firmly. Size is stated for part of the rows, as once, few or many counts, or as a class when the clone is expanded.

clone_size cdr3_length j_call v_call d_call cdr3_aa cdr3_nt
- 13 TRBJ2-3 TRBV7-9 - CASSLGGTDTQYF TGTGCCAGCAGCTTAGGAGGGACAGATACGCAGTATTTT
- 13 TRBJ2-7 TRBV3-1/TRBV3-2 - CASSSRLSYEQYF TGTGCCAGCAGCTCCCGACTTTCCTACGAGCAGTACTTC
few 16 TRBJ2-4 TRBV9 TRBD1 CASSVTGGGGKNIQYF TGTGCCAGCAGCGTTACAGGGGGCGGTGGCAAAAACATTCAGTACTTC
- 15 TRBJ2-7 TRBV4-3 - CASSQDRKGAYEQYF TGCGCCAGCAGCCAAGATCGGAAAGGAGCCTACGAGCAGTACTTC
once 17 TRBJ2-3 TRBV9 TRBD2 CASSPGRTSGSTDTQYF TGTGCCAGCAGCCCTGGGCGGACTAGCGGATCCACAGATACGCAGTATTTT
- 15 TRBJ2-5 TRBV7-3 TRBD2 CASSLSGTSEETQYF TGTGCCAGCAGCTTAAGCGGGACTAGCGAAGAGACCCAGTACTTC
once 14 TRBJ1-4 TRBV7-9 - CASREGVGNEKLFF TGTGCCAGCAGGGAGGGAGTCGGTAATGAAAAACTGTTTTTT
- 16 TRBJ2-5 TRBV5-1 TRBD2 CASSLGLAGARETQYF TGCGCCAGCAGCTTGGGGCTAGCGGGGGCGCGAGAGACCCAGTACTTC
- 16 TRBJ2-5 TRBV24-1 TRBD2 CATSDTGTRGGETQYF TGTGCCACCAGTGATACGGGGACTAGGGGCGGAGAGACCCAGTACTTC
- 14 TRBJ1-1 TRBV7-3 TRBD1 CASSQGQTNTEAFF TGTGCCAGCAGCCAGGGACAGACCAACACTGAAGCTTTCTTT
- 11 TRBJ2-5 TRBV28 - CASSFVETQYF TGTGCCAGCAGTTTCGTAGAGACCCAGTACTTC
- 16 TRBJ1-3 TRBV7-9 - CASSSYMDSSGNTIYF TGTGCCAGCAGCTCATACATGGACAGCTCTGGAAACACCATATATTTT
- 14 TRBJ2-7 TRBV27 - CASRTTGLPYEQYF TGTGCCAGCAGGACGACAGGCTTACCCTACGAGCAGTACTTC
- 15 TRBJ1-3 TRBV13 - CASSLGVGPGNTIYF TGTGCCAGCAGCTTAGGGGTTGGCCCTGGAAACACCATATATTTT
few 12 TRBJ1-5 TRBV27 - CASGGGGQPQHF TGTGCCAGCGGGGGCGGGGGTCAGCCCCAGCATTTT
- 15 TRBJ1-5 TRBV4-2 TRBD1 CASSQGDRGVQPQHF TGTGCCAGCAGCCAAGGAGACAGGGGGGTTCAGCCCCAGCATTTT
- 14 TRBJ2-7 TRBV28 - CASRGGSSPYEQYF TGTGCCAGCAGAGGAGGATCCTCCCCATACGAGCAGTACTTC
- 13 TRBJ2-7 TRBV7-8 - CASSIDRTYEQYF TGTGCCAGCAGCATCGACAGGACCTACGAGCAGTACTTC
- 17 TRBJ1-3 TRBV5-4 - CASSPKGDSYSGNTIYF TGTGCCAGCAGCCCTAAAGGTGACAGTTACTCTGGAAACACCATATATTTT